This entry is about one TCR beta chain. As yet, its antigen is unknown. This sample was included in a study of blood T cells in healthy people across ages. Study outcomes and limitations: Across the age range, TCR beta diversity per million T cells fell in a roughly linear way.

Germline CDR1 reads DFQATT; CDR2 reads SNEGSKA (reference sequence). V was clipped by 4 bases and J by 4 bases; unmatched bases: 6. The CDR3 covers 13 residues. Primers used in a second PCR of about 7 to 12 cycles were a sample-barcoded 5' primer and a J-beta primer mix. TCRdb reanalysed the 5' RACE reads using MiXCR and keeps one entry per CDR3 protein. The table shows 1.8 million or so distinct CDR3 sequences, with about two fifths occurring only once. This TCR came from a human donor in good health. The chain employs TRBV20-1 and TRBJ2-7; TRBD1 matches at 8 bases. The source material was blood. CDR3 amino acids: CSAIQGAPYEQYF. CDR3 coding DNA: TGCAGTGCTATCCAGGGGGCACCTTACGAGCAGTACTTC.